Listed here is a single TCR beta chain. Its cognate antigen is unknown. The data originate from a study of cytomegalovirus exposure and HLA in healthy donors. At the level of the study: Among 150 million to 200 million T cells, an earlier analysis found 117 million unique TCR beta sequences.

Study outcomes and limitations: For most subjects, TCR beta sequences were reported to predict HLA-A and HLA-B alleles with accuracy. An analysis that was carried out later associated 15,000 to 20,000 TCR beta sequences with HLA alleles at 0.05 false discovery rate.

Trimming removed 6 bases from V and 1 base from J, with 15 bases in between. Germline CDR1 KGHSH, CDR2 LQKENI. The CDR3 covers 15 residues. In the PCR, 60 Vbeta and 13 Jbeta primers were used. The table came from immunoSEQ multiplex PCR; TCRdb's copy has only in-frame clones and leaves some out. The data contain more than 110,000 clones, approximately 84% of them seen just once; the ten biggest clones take up about 1.5%. This TCR was sampled from a man under 40 in good health and CMV-seropositive. The chain links TRBV18 to TRBJ1-1; unclear D gene. The sample was PBMCs. CDR3 protein: CASSSSASGNTEAFF. The CDR3 DNA reads as TGTGCCAGCTCCTCAAGCGCATCGGGGAACACTGAAGCTTTCTTT.